This T cell receptor (beta chain) is from a study of blood T cells in healthy people across ages. On this clonotype: Antigen unknown.

The second PCR ran about 6 to 12 cycles with a sample-barcoded 5' primer and J-beta primers. A template-switch adaptor that had 12 random nucleotides put a tag on each cDNA molecule. Each CDR3 protein is one row after TCRdb ran MiXCR on the 5' RACE reads. The sample yields over 500,000 distinct CDR3 sequences, 52% seen once. Germline V gene data show CDR1 as MNHNS and CDR2 as SASEGT. The CDR3 is 15 residues long. Study-level points and caveats: TCR beta diversity per million T cells fell roughly linearly with age.

The J gene is TRBJ2-7, the V gene TRBV6-1, with 14 positions matching TRBD2. The last part of the DNA fits TRBJ2-5 better; the J call may be wrong. Source material: blood. This clonotype originated in a woman aged 80 or over in good health. In nucleotides, the CDR3 is TGTGCCAGCAGTGGGGGACTAGCGGGAGTAGAGACCCAGTACTTC. It is translated as CASSGGLAGVETQYF.